This T cell receptor beta chain was found in a study of shared clonotypes between healthy human individuals. Study conclusions and caveats: Non-shared clonotypes were found to have lower generation probabilities than the clonotypes that were shared by all four of the sorted-subset donors.

A note on this clone: Antigen unknown.

The CDR3 has 14 amino acids. V gave up 1 base and J gave up 3 bases, with 7 bases separating them. The germline V gene encodes CDR1 KGHSH and CDR2 LQKENI. None of the donors, who were healthy HIV-negative adults, had recently had acute infections or vaccinations. The assay used deep level. Only in-frame clones appear in the TCRdb table, and some are missing; sequencing was by immunoSEQ multiplex PCR. The sample lists millions of clones; about 92% were seen once. The source is a man aged 18 to 30 in good health. Some clones in this sample may be carry-over from other donors' samples. The rearrangement uses TRBV18 and TRBJ1-5; D gene unclear. The sequenced sample was naive CD4+ T cells from PBMCs. Subset here: CD45RA+ positively selected. This chain's CDR3 is CASSPRGNNQPQHF. CDR3 DNA sequence: TGTGCCAGCTCACCACGAGGAAACAATCAGCCCCAGCATTTT.